This T cell receptor (beta chain) stems from a study of cytomegalovirus exposure and HLA in healthy donors. This CDR3 has 17 residues. Germline CDR1 is MNHNS and CDR2 is SASEGT. Germline trimming cut 4 bases from V and 5 bases from J; bases unmatched to any gene: 16. Some clones are missing from TCRdb's copy, which holds only in-frame ones; the method was immunoSEQ multiplex PCR. The table shows about 300,000 clones, with around 87% occurring only once. The clonotype was recovered from a woman younger than 35 in good health and CMV-seronegative. The sequencing sample was made of PBMCs. The chain joins TRBV6-1 to TRBJ2-5, with 7 bases lining up with TRBD1. CDR3 in DNA: TGTGCCAGCAGTGCCCTACAGCCGTACAGGGGTTCCGAGACCCAGTACTTC. It translates to CASSALQPYRGSETQYF.